This T cell receptor beta chain was recovered during a study of shared clonotypes between healthy human individuals. Turning to the study itself: Each donor's CD8 memory used one plate, CD8 naive two, each CD4 subset three.

Data came from immunoSEQ multiplex PCR; TCRdb stores just in-frame clones and leaves some out. The sample lists over 95,000 clones; around 66% were seen once. This clone appeared many times. V shed 1 base, J shed 4 bases, and the junction held 3 bases outside the gene matches. This CDR3 is 15 amino acids long. Germline V gene data show CDR1 as SGHRS and CDR2 as YFSETQ. To make CD8 memory, CD45RO+ cells were put together with CCR7-negative CD45RA+ TemRA cells. This chain links TRBV5-1 with TRBJ2-1, with 9 bases matching TRBD1. The sequence came from a woman aged 25 to 45 in good health. The sample comprised memory CD8+ T cells sorted from blood. The subset is: CD45RO+ cells pooled with CCR7-negative TemRA cells. The CDR3 spells CASSLIGQGYNEQFF. The DNA for the CDR3 is TGCGCCAGCAGCTTGATTGGACAGGGGTACAATGAGCAGTTCTTC.